This TCR beta chain comes out of a study of blood T cell repertoires in COVID-19. Overall study context: There were acute and convalescent COVID-19 samples, and they came from the United States, Italy and Spain. T cells, B-cell-depleted T cells, or PBMCs supplied cDNA or gDNA.

Original handling: Estimation of nucleated cell counts relied on the amplification of reference gene primers. Method: immunoSEQ multiplex PCR; TCRdb's copy keeps in-frame clones and lacks some. The DNA was the basis for D and trimming; V, J and clone size are from that table. The table lists 65,000 or so clones, about four fifths of them singletons. Trimming cost V 4 bases and J 2 bases, with 18 bases left between them. This CDR3 contains 17 residues. Per the germline V gene, CDR1 is LGHDT and CDR2 is YNNKEL (reference sequence). The specimen was peripheral blood. This receptor was obtained from a human donor in a cohort sampled during active COVID-19. The gene calls are TRBV3-1 (or the pseudogene TRBV3-2) and TRBJ1-3, with D possibly TRBD1 on 6 matching bases. Written as DNA, the CDR3 is TGTGCCAGCAGCCCAACCCGGGGGGGGGCAACTGGAAACACCATATATTTT. This gives the protein CASSPTRGGATGNTIYF.